One sample yielded the 30 T cell receptor beta chains listed below, sequenced in a study of CD8 T cells in ankylosing spondylitis (dated by TCRdb to about 2017). Libraries were constructed by 5' RACE. This sample was sequenced with an Illumina HiSeq 2500. TCRdb's own reprocessing of the public reads used fastp at Q25 and MiXCR and kept productive beta chains. Rows with one shared CDR3 protein collapse into an entry with the most common genes and DNA. Across this sample there are about 64,000 distinct CDR3 sequences, with 6.2% seen only once. Of the sample, around 4.5% falls within the top ten clones. Sample: synovial fluid, either unsorted or a sorted T cell fraction (not recorded which). The receptors were gathered from a male donor with ankylosing spondylitis.

The sample holds many counts of this clonotype. The chain is built from TRBV10-3 and TRBJ2-7, with D unclear. This CDR3 is 13 amino acids long. Germline CDR1 reads ENHRY; CDR2 reads SYGVKD. Deletions cut 2 bases from V and 2 bases from J, with 7 bases between. The CDR3 DNA sequence: TGTGCCATCAGTGAGGGCTCCGCCTACGAGCAGTACTTC. It encodes CAISEGSAYEQYF.

This clonotype was observed many times. The V call is TRBV28, the J call TRBJ2-7; no firm D call. V lost 7 bases and J lost 4, with 11 bases in between. Germline-derived CDR1 and CDR2 are MDHEN and SYDVKM. The CDR3 is 12 amino acids. The chain's CDR3 is CASTIAGYEQYF. The CDR3 DNA is TGTGCCAGCACCATCGCTGGATACGAGCAGTACTTC.

The chain recombines TRBV7-8 with TRBJ2-6; D remains unclear. Looked up from germline, CDR1 is SGHVS and CDR2 is FQNEAQ. V was trimmed by 3 bases and J by 2 bases, leaving 5 bases between them. There are 14 residues in the CDR3. The CDR3: CASSLRAGANVLTF. CDR3 nucleotide sequence: TGTGCCAGCAGCTTGAGAGCTGGGGCCAACGTCCTGACTTTC. Combining the CDR3 with reference TRBV7-8 and TRBJ2-6 gives the whole variable domain GAGVSQSPRYKVAKRGQDVALRCDPISGHVSLFWYQQALGQGPEFLTYFQNEAQLDKSGLPSDRFFAERPEGSVSTLKIQRTQQEDSAVYLCASSLRAGANVLTFGAGSRLTVL.

This clonotype counts as medium-sized (0.01 to 0.1%). The chain links TRBV20-1 to TRBJ1-2; TRBD1 agrees at 8 bases. Trimming took 4 bases from V and 8 from J; bases not matched to a gene: 9. The CDR3 loop spans 13 amino acids. The germline V gene encodes CDR1 DFQATT and CDR2 SNEGSKA (reference sequence). CDR3 nucleotide sequence: TGCAGTGCTAACCCGGACAGGGTACGCGGCTACACCTTC. Amino acids: CSANPDRVRGYTF.

The V gene is TRBV12-3 or TRBV12-4, the J gene TRBJ2-7; maybe TRBD1 (6 bases). V was cut by 0 bases and J by 5 bases, with 11 bases left in between. This CDR3 spans 14 amino acids. The CDR3 is CASSLAAGDNEQYF. The CDR3 nucleotides read TGTGCCAGCAGTTTAGCCGCAGGGGACAACGAGCAGTACTTC.

This clonotype came up many times. The chain combines TRBV12-3 or TRBV12-4 with TRBJ2-1; 8 bases match TRBD2. The CDR3 totals 17 residues. Losses at the gene ends were 2 bases for V and 3 bases for J; bases not matched to a gene: 9. The CDR3 region is CASSLRPAGVSYNEQFF. Written as DNA, the CDR3 is TGTGCCAGCAGTTTACGTCCAGCGGGAGTCAGCTACAATGAGCAGTTCTTC.

V and J are TRBV18 and TRBJ1-1; D is undetermined. This CDR3 has 12 residues. Germline V gene lookup returns CDR1 KGHSH and CDR2 LQKENI. V was clipped by 2 bases and J by 7 bases, with 8 bases between them. CDR3 protein: CASSPNQLEAFF. As DNA, the CDR3 is TGTGCCAGCTCACCAAACCAGCTTGAAGCTTTCTTT.

This clonotype was counted many times. The chain has TRBV12-3 or TRBV12-4 and TRBJ2-2, with a weak D call TRBD2 (6 bases). The length of the CDR3 is 17 residues. The V end was cut by 5 bases, the J end by 0 bases, with 16 bases between. This chain's CDR3 is CASSARGRSANTGELFF. In DNA, the CDR3 is TGTGCCAGCAGTGCGCGGGGTAGGTCCGCGAACACCGGGGAGCTGTTTTTT.

J is TRBJ1-6 and V is TRBV21-1. TRBV21-1 is a pseudogene. The CDR3 sequence is 12 residues long. CDR3 nucleotide sequence: TGTGCCAGCAGCACTAGCCATTCACCCCTCCACTTT. Its protein product is CASSTSHSPLHF.

This clonotype was seen many times. The chain employs TRBV10-2 and TRBJ2-4; a possible D gene is TRBD1 (6 bases). CDR3 length: 12 residues. Looked up from germline, CDR1 is WSHSY and CDR2 is SAAADI. V shed 6 bases and J shed 8 bases, with 11 bases lying between them. CDR3 region: CASRTGRDIQYF. The CDR3, as DNA: TGCGCCAGCAGAACAGGGCGGGACATTCAGTACTTC.

This clonotype has just a few counts. V and J are TRBV19 and TRBJ2-2, with D hard to call. V lost 4 bases and J lost 2, with 5 bases in between. The germline V gene has CDR1 LNHDA and CDR2 SQIVND (reference sequence). The CDR3 contains 13 residues. The CDR3 loop reads CASSNPNTGELFF. CDR3 coding DNA: TGTGCCAGTAGTAATCCAAACACCGGGGAGCTGTTTTTT.

This clonotype has just a few counts. Here the CDR3 DNA reads TGTGCCAGTAGTAACAGAGGCGACACCGGGGAGCTGTTTTTT. It specifies CASSNRGDTGELFF. The chain employs TRBV19 and TRBJ2-2; no clear D gene. The CDR3 has 14 residues. V lost 4 bases and J 3 bases, leaving 9 bases between the germline ends. Germline V gene lookup returns CDR1 LNHDA and CDR2 SQIVND (reference sequence).

The J gene is TRBJ2-7, the V gene TRBV28; TRBD1 is a possible D gene (5 bases). CDR3 length: 14 residues. V was trimmed by 2 bases and J by 5 bases, leaving 13 bases between them. Germline V gene data show CDR1 as MDHEN and CDR2 as SYDVKM. Written as DNA, the CDR3 is TGTGCCAGCAGTTTAAGTGCAGGGCGGAACGAGCAGTACTTC. Protein product: CASSLSAGRNEQYF.

This clonotype was counted a few times. The V and J genes are TRBV6-5 and TRBJ2-7; perhaps TRBD2 as D (6 bases). This CDR3 has 15 amino acids. Trimming shortened V by 4 bases and J by 2 bases, and 15 bases separated the two germline ends. In germline, CDR1 is MNHEY, CDR2 SVGAGI. The DNA for the CDR3 is TGTGCCAGCAGTTCTGGAGGGCACTCCACCTACGAGCAGTACTTC. This translates into CASSSGGHSTYEQYF.

This clonotype has at least ten counts. One junction end does not reproduce the germline sequence, and a read error may be involved. This rearrangement joins TRBV29-1 to TRBJ2-1; D not resolved. The CDR3 runs to 13 residues. The germline CDR1 and CDR2 sequences are SQVTM and ANQGSEA. DNA of the CDR3: TGCAGCGTGGAAGGGCCTATCGGCAATGAGCAGTTCTTC. Translated, it gives CSVEGPIGNEQFF.

By frequency in the sample, this clonotype is medium-sized. The chain employs TRBV7-2 and TRBJ2-1, with 7 bases identical to TRBD2. Germline V gene lookup returns CDR1 SGHTA and CDR2 FQGNSA. The CDR3 length is 16 residues. V dropped 5 bases and J dropped 7; count of bases not matched to a gene: 14. The chain's CDR3 is CASSPKGKRGRNEQFF. CDR3 DNA sequence: TGTGCCAGCAGCCCAAAGGGCAAGCGGGGAAGGAATGAGCAGTTCTTC.

This clonotype was seen a few times. The chain couples TRBV5-1 to TRBJ2-5, with D tentatively TRBD1 or TRBD2 (5 bases each). There are 14 residues in the CDR3. CDR1 and CDR2 from the germline V gene are SGHRS and YFSETQ. Trimming shortened V by 4 bases and J by 5 bases, and 15 bases separated the two germline ends. The CDR3 coding sequence is TGCGCCAGCAGCATCGGACACCGAGGGGAGACCCAGTACTTC. Amino acid sequence: CASSIGHRGETQYF.

This chain links TRBV3-1 with TRBJ1-5; D gene unclear. The germline CDR1 and CDR2 sequences are LGHDT and YNNKEL (reference sequence). Between the trimmed V and J ends, which lost 4 bases and 8 bases, there was a span of 12 bases. CDR3 size: 13 residues. The CDR3 DNA is TGTGCCAGCAGCCCTCGTCATGGCGAGCCCCAGCATTTT. It yields the protein CASSPRHGEPQHF.

Ten or more counts support this clonotype. The rearrangement uses TRBV28 and TRBJ2-1, with 7 bases lining up with TRBD2. This CDR3 contains 20 residues. J gave up 4 bases and V 3 bases, and 21 bases lay outside the gene matches. Germline CDR1 and CDR2: MDHEN and SYDVKM. The CDR3 protein is CASSLGGFLNAPSAYNEQFF. DNA of the CDR3: TGTGCCAGCAGTTTGGGAGGGTTTCTTAATGCACCCTCAGCTTACAATGAGCAGTTCTTC.

This clonotype was recorded at least ten times. The rearrangement joins TRBV5-1 to TRBJ1-5; a weak D match, TRBD1 (6 bases). Deletions cut 0 bases from V and 4 bases from J, with 11 bases between. The germline V gene encodes CDR1 SGHRS and CDR2 YFSETQ. The CDR3 has 15 residues. CDR3 residues: CASSLDGTPNQPQHF. CDR3 sequence (DNA): TGCGCCAGCAGCTTGGATGGGACACCGAATCAGCCCCAGCATTTT.

The chain joins TRBV2 to TRBJ2-3; TRBD2 aligns across 11 bases. The CDR3 is 18 amino acids. J was trimmed by 2 bases and V by 4 bases; bases with no gene match: 11. From germline, CDR1 is SNHLY and CDR2 FYNNEI. In nucleotides, the CDR3 is TGTGCCAGCAGTGTGCCGGGGAGTAGCGGGAGGGTCACAGATACGCAGTATTTT. Amino acid sequence: CASSVPGSSGRVTDTQYF. Full variable domain (missing parts from reference TRBV2 and TRBJ2-3): EPEVTQTPSHQVTQMGQEVILRCVPISNHLYFYWYRQILGQKVEFLVSFYNNEISEKSEIFDDQFSVERPDGSNFTLKIRSTKLEDSAMYFCASSVPGSSGRVTDTQYFGPGTRLTVL.

This clonotype was picked up many times. The V and J genes are TRBV3-1 and TRBJ2-3; no clear D. The V and J ends lost 0 bases and 7 bases respectively, with 14 bases between them. CDR3 size: 15 residues. Germline values: CDR1 LGHDT, CDR2 YNNKEL (reference sequence). Written as DNA, the CDR3 is TGTGCCAGCAGCCAAGACCCAGAGACACACTATACGCAGTATTTT. It is translated as CASSQDPETHYTQYF.

This clonotype was counted many times. The J gene is TRBJ1-6, the V gene TRBV12-3 or TRBV12-4; D not certain. This CDR3 has 14 amino acids. V was pared by 3 bases and J by 6 bases, with 9 bases between. DNA for the CDR3: TGTGCCAGCAGTTTGGTTCAGGCTAATTCACCCCTCCACTTT. Translating gives CASSLVQANSPLHF.

This clonotype occurred a few times. V and J are TRBV5-1 and TRBJ2-3; D unresolved. The germline V and J ends were trimmed by 3 bases and 0 bases, with 8 bases remaining between them. This CDR3 contains 14 residues. The V gene's germline CDR1 is SGHRS and CDR2 YFSETQ. CDR3 nucleotide sequence: TGCGCCAGCAGCTACGGTAGAAGCACAGATACGCAGTATTTT. Translated, it gives CASSYGRSTDTQYF.

This clonotype was recorded only once. V and J are TRBV18 and TRBJ1-5; D is unclear. The CDR3 has 13 residues. V shed 3 bases and J shed 4 bases, with 7 bases lying between them. Germline lookup yields CDR1 KGHSH and CDR2 LQKENI. CDR3 region: CASSPDGNQPQHF. The CDR3 nucleotides read TGTGCCAGCTCACCGGACGGAAATCAGCCCCAGCATTTT.

The chain recombines TRBV5-6 with TRBJ2-1; D tentatively reads TRBD1 or TRBD2 (6 bases each). Trimming removed 4 bases from V and 2 bases from J, with 13 bases in between. Germline-derived CDR1 and CDR2 are SGHDT and YYEEEE. The CDR3 has 15 residues. The CDR3 DNA sequence: TGTGCCAGCAGCGCGGTCGGGGGCCCCTACAATGAGCAGTTCTTC. Its protein is CASSAVGGPYNEQFF.

The rearrangement uses TRBV9 and TRBJ1-2, with a possible D match to TRBD1 (6 bases). CDR3 length: 16 residues. The V gene lost 5 bases and the J gene lost 6 bases, with 23 bases spanning the gap. Germline V gene sequence: CDR1 SGDLS, CDR2 YYNGEE. This CDR3 is CASSSERPGATDGYTF. Here the CDR3 DNA reads TGTGCCAGCAGTTCAGAGAGGCCGGGGGCAACCGATGGCTACACCTTC.

This clonotype was seen repeatedly, ten times or more. The V call is TRBV19, the J call TRBJ2-7; 10 bases fit TRBD2. The germline CDR1 and CDR2 sequences are LNHDA and SQIVND (reference sequence). The CDR3 runs 14 residues. With 3 bases clipped from V and 6 bases from J, the junction kept 5 bases outside the gene matches. CDR3 bases: TGTGCCAGTAGTATTAAAGCGGGAGGGCTCGAGCAGTACTTC. Translating gives CASSIKAGGLEQYF. Full variable domain (remainder filled in from reference TRBV19 and TRBJ2-7): DGGITQSPKYLFRKEGQNVTLSCEQNLNHDAMYWYRQDPGQGLRLIYYSQIVNDFQKGDIAEGYSVSREKKESFPLTVTSAQKNPTAFYLCASSIKAGGLEQYFGPGTRLTVT.

The chain has TRBV5-5 and TRBJ1-1, with D perhaps TRBD1 (6 bases). Germline V CDR1 and CDR2: SGHKS, YYEKEE (reference sequence). The CDR3 extends over 16 amino acids. The V end was cut by 2 bases, the J end by 1 base, with 15 bases between. The DNA of the CDR3 is TGTGCCAGCAGCTTTGCAGGGCCAGGGGCGAACACTGAAGCTTTCTTT. It translates to CASSFAGPGANTEAFF.

Many counts were recorded for this clonotype. This chain connects TRBV5-1 to TRBJ2-5, with unresolved D. The CDR3 has 14 residues. Germline V CDR1 and CDR2: SGHRS, YFSETQ. Trimming pared 0 bases from V and 1 base from J, leaving 7 bases between. The CDR3 spells CASSLGSPQETQYF. The CDR3 DNA sequence: TGCGCCAGCAGCTTGGGCAGTCCCCAAGAGACCCAGTACTTC.